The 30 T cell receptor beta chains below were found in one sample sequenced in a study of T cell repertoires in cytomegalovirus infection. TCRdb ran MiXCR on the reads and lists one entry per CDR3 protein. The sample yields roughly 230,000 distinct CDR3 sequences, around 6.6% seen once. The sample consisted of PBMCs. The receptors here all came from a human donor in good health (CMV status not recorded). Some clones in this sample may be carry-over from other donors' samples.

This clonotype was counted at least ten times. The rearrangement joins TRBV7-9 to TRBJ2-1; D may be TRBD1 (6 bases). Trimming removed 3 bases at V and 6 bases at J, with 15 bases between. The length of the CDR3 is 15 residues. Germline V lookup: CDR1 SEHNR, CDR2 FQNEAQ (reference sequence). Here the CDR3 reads CASSFPGTPGNEQFF. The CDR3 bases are TGTGCCAGCAGCTTCCCCGGGACACCAGGCAATGAGCAGTTCTTC.

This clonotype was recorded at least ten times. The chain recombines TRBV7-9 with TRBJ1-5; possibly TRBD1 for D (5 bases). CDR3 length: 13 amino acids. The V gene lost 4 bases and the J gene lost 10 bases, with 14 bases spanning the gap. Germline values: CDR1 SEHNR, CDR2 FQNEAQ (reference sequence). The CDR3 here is CASSWDGIKPQHF. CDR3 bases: TGTGCCAGCAGCTGGGACGGAATCAAACCCCAGCATTTT.

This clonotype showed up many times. This chain's CDR3 is CASSYSPGLAGGSSYNEQFF. CDR3 DNA: TGTGCCAGCAGTTACTCTCCGGGACTAGCGGGGGGGAGCTCCTACAATGAGCAGTTCTTC. The gene calls are TRBV6-2 or TRBV6-3 and TRBJ2-1; TRBD2 aligns across 16 bases. The CDR3 runs 20 residues. Looked up from germline, CDR1 is MNHEY and CDR2 is SVGEGT. With 0 bases clipped from V and 0 bases from J, the junction kept 5 bases outside the gene matches.

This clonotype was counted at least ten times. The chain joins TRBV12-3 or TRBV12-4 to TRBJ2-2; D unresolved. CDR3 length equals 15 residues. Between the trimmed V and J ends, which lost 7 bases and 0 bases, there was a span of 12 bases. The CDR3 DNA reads TGTGCCAGCACCCCCATGGGCCCGAACACCGGGGAGCTGTTTTTT. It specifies CASTPMGPNTGELFF.

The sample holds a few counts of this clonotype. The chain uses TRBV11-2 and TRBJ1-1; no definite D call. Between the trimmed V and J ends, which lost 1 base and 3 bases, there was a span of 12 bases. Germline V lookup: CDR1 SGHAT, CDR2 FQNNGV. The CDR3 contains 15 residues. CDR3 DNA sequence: TGTGCCAGCAGCTTAGGTCGGGCGCGGGACACTGAAGCTTTCTTT. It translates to CASSLGRARDTEAFF.

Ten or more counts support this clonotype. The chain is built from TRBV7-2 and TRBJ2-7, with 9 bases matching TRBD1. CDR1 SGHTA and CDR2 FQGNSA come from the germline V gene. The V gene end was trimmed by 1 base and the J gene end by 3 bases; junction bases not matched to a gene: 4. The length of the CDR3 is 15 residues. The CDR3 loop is CASSLDRDRDYEQYF. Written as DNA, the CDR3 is TGTGCCAGCAGCTTAGACCGGGACAGGGACTACGAGCAGTACTTC.

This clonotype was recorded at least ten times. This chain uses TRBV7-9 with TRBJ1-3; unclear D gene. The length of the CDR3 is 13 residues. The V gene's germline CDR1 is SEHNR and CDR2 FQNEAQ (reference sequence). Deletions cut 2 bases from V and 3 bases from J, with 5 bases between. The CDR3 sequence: CASSLTSGNTIYF. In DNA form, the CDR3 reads TGTGCCAGCAGCTTAACCAGTGGAAACACCATATATTTT.

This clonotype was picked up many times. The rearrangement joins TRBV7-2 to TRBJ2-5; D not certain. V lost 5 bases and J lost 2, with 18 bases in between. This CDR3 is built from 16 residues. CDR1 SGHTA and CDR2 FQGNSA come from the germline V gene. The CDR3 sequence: CASSPGLYRKQETQYF. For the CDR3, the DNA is TGTGCCAGCAGCCCCGGATTATATAGGAAACAAGAGACCCAGTACTTC.

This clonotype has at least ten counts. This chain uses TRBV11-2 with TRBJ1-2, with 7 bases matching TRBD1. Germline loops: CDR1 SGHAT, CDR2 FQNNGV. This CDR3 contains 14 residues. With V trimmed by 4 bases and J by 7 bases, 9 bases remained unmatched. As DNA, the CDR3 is TGTGCCAGCAGCTCGACAGGGATTTCGAGTGGCTACACCTTC. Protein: CASSSTGISSGYTF. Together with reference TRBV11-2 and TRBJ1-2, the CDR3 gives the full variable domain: EAGVAQSPRYKIIEKRQSVAFWCNPISGHATLYWYQQILGQGPKLLIQFQNNGVVDDSQLPKDRFSAERLKGVDSTLKIQPAKLEDSAVYLCASSSTGISSGYTFGSGTRLTVV.

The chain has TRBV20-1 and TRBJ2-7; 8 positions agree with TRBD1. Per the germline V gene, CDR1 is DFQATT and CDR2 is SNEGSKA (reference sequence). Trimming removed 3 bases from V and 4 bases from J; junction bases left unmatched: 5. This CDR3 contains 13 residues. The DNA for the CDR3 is TGCAGTGCTAGTCGAGACAGGGGTTACGAGCAGTACTTC. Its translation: CSASRDRGYEQYF.

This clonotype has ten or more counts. CDR3: CASSFPFRGRSTEAFF. CDR3 DNA: TGTGCCAGCAGTTTCCCCTTCCGGGGGCGTAGCACTGAAGCTTTCTTT. The chain carries TRBV12-3 or TRBV12-4 and TRBJ1-1; TRBD1 might be the D (6 bases). The CDR3 has 16 residues. V gave up 3 bases and J gave up 4 bases, with 18 bases separating them.

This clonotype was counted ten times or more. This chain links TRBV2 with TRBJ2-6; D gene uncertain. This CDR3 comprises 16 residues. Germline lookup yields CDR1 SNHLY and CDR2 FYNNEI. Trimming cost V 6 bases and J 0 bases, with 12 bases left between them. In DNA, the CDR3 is TGTGCCAGCAGCCCCCTGCGGCCCTCTGGGGCCAACGTCCTGACTTTC. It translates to CASSPLRPSGANVLTF.

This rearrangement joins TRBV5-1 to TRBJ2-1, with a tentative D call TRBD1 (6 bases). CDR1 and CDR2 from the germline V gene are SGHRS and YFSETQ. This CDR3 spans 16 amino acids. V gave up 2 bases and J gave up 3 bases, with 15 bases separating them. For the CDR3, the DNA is TGCGCCAGCAGCTTTTTCGGGACAACGGACTACAATGAGCAGTTCTTC. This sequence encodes CASSFFGTTDYNEQFF.

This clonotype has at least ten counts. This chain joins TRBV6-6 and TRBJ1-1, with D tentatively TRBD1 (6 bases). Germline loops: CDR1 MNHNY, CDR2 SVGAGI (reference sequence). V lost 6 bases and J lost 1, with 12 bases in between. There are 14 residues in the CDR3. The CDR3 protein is CASSRTAQNTEAFF. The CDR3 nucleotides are TGTGCCAGCAGCAGGACAGCGCAGAACACTGAAGCTTTCTTT.

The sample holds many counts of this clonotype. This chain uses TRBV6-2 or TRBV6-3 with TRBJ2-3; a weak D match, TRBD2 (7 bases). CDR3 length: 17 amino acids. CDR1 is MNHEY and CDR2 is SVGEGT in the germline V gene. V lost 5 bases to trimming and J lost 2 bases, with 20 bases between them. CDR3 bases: TGTGCCAGCAGTCCTTTGCCAATGCGGGGGCACACAGATACGCAGTATTTT. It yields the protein CASSPLPMRGHTDTQYF.

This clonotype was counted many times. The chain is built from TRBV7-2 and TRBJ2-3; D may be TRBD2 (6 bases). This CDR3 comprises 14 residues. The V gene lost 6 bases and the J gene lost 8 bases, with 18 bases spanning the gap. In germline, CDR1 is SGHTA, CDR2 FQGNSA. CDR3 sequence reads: CASSYSGTGATQYF. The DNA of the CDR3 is TGTGCCAGCAGTTATTCCGGGACTGGTGCTACGCAGTATTTT.

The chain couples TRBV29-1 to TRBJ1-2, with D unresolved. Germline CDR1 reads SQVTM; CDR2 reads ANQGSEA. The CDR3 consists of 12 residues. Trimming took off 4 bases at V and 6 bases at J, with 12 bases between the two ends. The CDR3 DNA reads TGCAGCGTTGTGTTGGGAAGGGATGGCTACACCTTC. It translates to CSVVLGRDGYTF. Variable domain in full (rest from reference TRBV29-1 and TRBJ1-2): SAVISQKPSRDICQRGTSLTIQCQVDSQVTMMFWYRQQPGQSLTLIATANQGSEATYESGFVIDKFPISRPNLTFSTLTVSNMSPEDSSIYLCSVVLGRDGYTFGSGTRLTVV.

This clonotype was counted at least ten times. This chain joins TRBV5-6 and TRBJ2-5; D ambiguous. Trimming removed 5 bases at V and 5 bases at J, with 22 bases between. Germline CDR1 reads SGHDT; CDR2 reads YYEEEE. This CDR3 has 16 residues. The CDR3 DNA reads TGTGCCAGCAGTCCGACCGAAGACCCTCTCAGGGAGACCCAGTACTTC. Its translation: CASSPTEDPLRETQYF. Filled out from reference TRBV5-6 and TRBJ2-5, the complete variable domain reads DAGVTQSPTHLIKTRGQQVTLRCSPKSGHDTVSWYQQALGQGPQFIFQYYEEEERQRGNFPDRFSGHQFPNYSSELNVNALLLGDSALYLCASSPTEDPLRETQYFGPGTRLLVL.

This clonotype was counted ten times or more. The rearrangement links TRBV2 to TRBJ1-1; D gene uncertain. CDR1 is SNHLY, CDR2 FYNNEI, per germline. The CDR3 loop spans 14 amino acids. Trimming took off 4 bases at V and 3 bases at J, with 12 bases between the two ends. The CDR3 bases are TGTGCCAGCAGTGGCGTCACCGGAGACACTGAAGCTTTCTTT. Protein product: CASSGVTGDTEAFF.

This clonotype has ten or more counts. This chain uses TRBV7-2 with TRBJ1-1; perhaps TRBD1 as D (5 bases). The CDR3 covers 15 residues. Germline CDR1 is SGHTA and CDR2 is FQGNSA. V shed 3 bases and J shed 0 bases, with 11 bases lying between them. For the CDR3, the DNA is TGTGCCAGCAGCTTGCTGGTAGGGGTGAACACTGAAGCTTTCTTT. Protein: CASSLLVGVNTEAFF.

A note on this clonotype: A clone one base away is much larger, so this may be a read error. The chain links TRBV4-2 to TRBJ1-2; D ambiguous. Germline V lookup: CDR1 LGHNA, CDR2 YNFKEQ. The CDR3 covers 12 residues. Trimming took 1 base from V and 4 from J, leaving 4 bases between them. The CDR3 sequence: CASSQAIYGYTF. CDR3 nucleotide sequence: TGTGCCAGCAGCCAAGCAATCTATGGCTACACCTTC.

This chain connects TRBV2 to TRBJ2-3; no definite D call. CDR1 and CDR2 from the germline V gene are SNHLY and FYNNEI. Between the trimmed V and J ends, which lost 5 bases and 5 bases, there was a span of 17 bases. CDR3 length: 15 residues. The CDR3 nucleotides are TGTGCCAGCAGTCCTATTTCCGCTGGAGAAGATACGCAGTATTTT. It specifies CASSPISAGEDTQYF.

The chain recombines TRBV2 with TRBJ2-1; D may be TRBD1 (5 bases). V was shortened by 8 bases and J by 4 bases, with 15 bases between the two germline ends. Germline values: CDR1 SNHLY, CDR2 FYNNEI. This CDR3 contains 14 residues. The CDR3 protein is CASGASPFYNEQFF. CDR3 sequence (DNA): TGTGCCAGCGGGGCCTCCCCCTTTTACAATGAGCAGTTCTTC.

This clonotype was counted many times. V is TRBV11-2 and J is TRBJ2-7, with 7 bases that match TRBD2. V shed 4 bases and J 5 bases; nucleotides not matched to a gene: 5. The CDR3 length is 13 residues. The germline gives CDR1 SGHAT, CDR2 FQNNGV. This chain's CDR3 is CASSSQGGDEQYF. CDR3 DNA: TGTGCCAGCAGCTCTCAGGGAGGGGACGAGCAGTACTTC.

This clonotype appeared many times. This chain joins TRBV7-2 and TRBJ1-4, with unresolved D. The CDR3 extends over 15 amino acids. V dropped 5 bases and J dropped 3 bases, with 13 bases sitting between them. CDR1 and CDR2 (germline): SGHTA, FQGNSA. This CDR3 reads CASSPQWGANEKLFF. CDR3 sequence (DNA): TGTGCCAGCAGCCCCCAGTGGGGAGCTAATGAAAAACTGTTTTTT.

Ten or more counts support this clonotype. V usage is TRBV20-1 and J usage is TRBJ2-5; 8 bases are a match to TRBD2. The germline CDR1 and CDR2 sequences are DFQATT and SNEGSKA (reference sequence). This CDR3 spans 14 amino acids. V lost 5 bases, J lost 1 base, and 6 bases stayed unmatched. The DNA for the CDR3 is TGCAGTGCTCGTCTAGCGGGCAGCCAAGAGACCCAGTACTTC. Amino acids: CSARLAGSQETQYF.

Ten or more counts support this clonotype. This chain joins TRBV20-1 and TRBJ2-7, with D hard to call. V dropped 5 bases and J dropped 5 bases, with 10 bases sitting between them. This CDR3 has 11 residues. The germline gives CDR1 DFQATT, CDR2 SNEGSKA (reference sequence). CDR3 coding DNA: TGCAGTGCTGTTAGGCAGCACGAGCAGTACTTC. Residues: CSAVRQHEQYF.

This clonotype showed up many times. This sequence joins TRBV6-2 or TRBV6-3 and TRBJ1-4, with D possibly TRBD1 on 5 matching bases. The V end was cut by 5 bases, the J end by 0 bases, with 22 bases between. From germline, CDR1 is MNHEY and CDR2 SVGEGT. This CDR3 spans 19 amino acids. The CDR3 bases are TGTGCCAGCAGTCTAAAAGCCGGGACGGCGAAAACAACTAATGAAAAACTGTTTTTT. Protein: CASSLKAGTAKTTNEKLFF.

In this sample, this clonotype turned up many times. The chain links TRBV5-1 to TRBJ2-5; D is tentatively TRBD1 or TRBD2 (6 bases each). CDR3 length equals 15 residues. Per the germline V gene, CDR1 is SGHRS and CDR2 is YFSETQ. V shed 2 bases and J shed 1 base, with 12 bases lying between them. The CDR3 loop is CASSFGRGPQETQYF. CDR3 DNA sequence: TGCGCCAGCAGCTTTGGTCGGGGGCCCCAAGAGACCCAGTACTTC.

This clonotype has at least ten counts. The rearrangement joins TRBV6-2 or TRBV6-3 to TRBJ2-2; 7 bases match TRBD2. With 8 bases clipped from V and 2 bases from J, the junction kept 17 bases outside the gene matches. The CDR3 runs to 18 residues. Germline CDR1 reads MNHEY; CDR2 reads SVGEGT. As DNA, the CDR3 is TGTGCCAGCGCATTTTCTAGTAGCCGGGGGGTCAACACCGGGGAGCTGTTTTTT. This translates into CASAFSSSRGVNTGELFF.